The present TCR beta chain was sequenced within a study of T cell repertoires in cytomegalovirus infection. Study summary: Public signatures in TCR beta pointed to CMV infection and matching HLA type.

V lost 5 bases to trimming and J lost 7 bases, with 15 bases between them. Looked up from germline, CDR1 is SGHTA and CDR2 is FQGNSA. This CDR3 has 13 amino acids. Concerning this clonotype: Antigen specificity is unknown.

In TCRdb, the reads were re-called with MiXCR into one record per CDR3 protein. The data show about 530,000 distinct CDR3 sequences, with 26% seen just once and roughly 13% held by the top ten. Study-wide findings and caveats: CMV-specific TCR beta clonotypes restricted by HLA-C dominated the ex vivo response. People with CMV and the relevant HLA were identified by cumulative public TCR beta family frequency.

V gene TRBV7-2 combines with J gene TRBJ2-7; a possible D gene is TRBD1 (6 bases). The sequenced material came from PBMCs. This receptor was identified in a human donor in good health (CMV status not recorded). Some clones in this sample may be carry-over from other donors' samples. The CDR3 spells CASSLTGSLEQYV. As DNA, the CDR3 is TGTGCCAGCAGCCTCACAGGGTCTTTAGAGCAGTACGTC.